Reported below is one T cell receptor (beta chain). The target of this receptor is not known. Qualities for individual bases were not recorded, and no much larger clone is one base off. The CDR3 spans 16 residues, from the cysteine through the phenylalanine. Here the CDR3 DNA is all that survives: 48 bases in frame from base 1. V trim: 5 bases; J trim: 8 bases; unmatched bases: 11. Per the germline V gene (reference sequence), SEHNR is the CDR1 and FQNEAQ is the CDR2. Using the deep immunoSEQ assay, TCR CDR3 regions were amplified from genomic DNA by multiplex PCR. Extracted genomic DNA from each cell subset was distributed evenly across all wells of several immunoSEQ 96-well plates, and each plate was treated as a replicate. For sorted subsets, roughly 190 ng of genomic DNA, equivalent to around 31,000 T cell genomes, went into each replicate PCR. Purified libraries were measured with a Qubit 3.0 fluorometer, size-checked on a Bioanalyzer 2100, and measured again with the KAPA Library Quantification kit. Each immunoSEQ 96-well plate was sequenced on its own single-read 150-cycle Illumina NextSeq 550 flow cell. Per the authors' processing: Because only junctional sequences without quality scores were contained in the immunoSEQ output, filtering matching that applied to full-length reads could not be performed. To assign V/J genes and CDR3, sequences were annotated using PyIR, a Python wrapper for IgBLAST v1.9, with IMGT germline references. Reads were filtered out if the reads had weak V/J assignments (E-value above 1e-6), no CDR3, stop codons, out-of-frame junctions, or ambiguous translated residues. V3J clonotypes were defined as sequences sharing the same inferred V gene, J gene, and CDR3 amino acid sequence. To compute the percentage overlap between repertoires, the number of shared unique clonotypes was divided by the size of the smaller repertoire. Repertoire richness was assessed with RTK rarefaction, the Chao1 estimator, and Recon v2.1 estimates of unobserved clonotypes. Generation probabilities for all TCRbeta clonotypes obtained by the gDNA method from a handful of donors were computed using OLGA. TCRdb holds this immuneACCESS table with in-frame rearrangements only. Some clones are missing; in checked studies, unresolved V genes explain under half, and the rest has no known cause. V, J and clone size reflect that table, while D and trimming were determined from the DNA. Here the sample has about 680,000 clones; about 92% occur a single time. The ten most abundant clones make up approximately 25% of the sample.

The sample comes from a study of shared clonotypes between healthy human individuals (dated by TCRdb to about 2020). Regarding the research as a whole: A couple of women and a few men aged 18 to 49 years were included in the cohort. The study deeply sequenced blood TCR repertoires of about 5 healthy adults to estimate repertoire size and the extent of clonotype sharing between individuals. Each donor's leukapheresis produced roughly between roughly 0.94 and 9.5 billion PBMCs. To increase sequencing depth and limit assay-specific biases, TCR repertoire library preparation and sequencing were carried out by different laboratories using diverse techniques. For each donor, CD4 naive and CD4 memory were each run on three plates, CD8 naive on two plates, and CD8 memory on one plate.

CD8 naive samples were obtained by positive selection for CCR7 among CD45RO-negative cells, yielding a CD45RA+CCR7+ population from which TemRA cells were excluded. Donors were healthy HIV-negative adults with no recently reported acute infections or vaccinations. Only Caucasian adults living in Nashville, Tennessee, USA were represented among the donors. Blood was obtained by leukapheresis, after which PBMCs were separated by Ficoll-Histopaque density gradient centrifugation and cryopreserved in liquid nitrogen vapor phase. Analytical flow cytometry was used to check the purity and quantity of every magnetically sorted T cell population. Genomic DNA was isolated from each sorted fraction and quantified by UV absorbance on a Nanodrop 2000c. Overall study results and their limits: Pairwise subsampling led to the expectation that sequencing depth would affect the degree of clonotype sharing among donors. Rarefaction of sorted-subset datasets indicated incomplete sequencing despite the large sequencing depth. Sharing across several donors was observed for about 5% of naive CD4, 3.5% of naive CD8, over 2% of memory CD4, and over 0.3% of memory CD8 clonotypes. Compared with non-shared clonotypes, the clonotypes found in all four sorted-subset donors had higher generation probabilities. The small number of donors limited the genetic and exposure-history diversity represented. Only blood was sampled, and tissue TCR repertoires likely differ from those in blood. Naive subsets generally had larger estimated clonotype richness than memory subsets.

The sequence links TRBV7-9 to TRBJ2-2; 10 middle bases align to TRBD1. Sequencing was performed on naive CD8+ T cells sorted from blood. The label giving this sample's cell subset or site can be read as: CD45RA+CCR7+. The receptor was isolated from a man aged 30-40 years in good health. The DNA sequence is given as TGTGCCAGCAGCGGATACTGGACAGGGGGTAAAGGGGAGCTGTTTTTT. Its translation is CASSGYWTGGKGELFF.